This T cell receptor beta chain was retrieved from a study of blood T cell repertoires in COVID-19. Study details: Sites across the United States, Italy and Spain contributed samples from acute and convalescent COVID-19. The cDNA or gDNA used as material had been derived from T cells, B-cell-depleted T cells, or PBMCs.

This CDR3 region has 16 residues. V lost 0 bases, J lost 6 bases, and 4 bases stayed unmatched. Germline assignment: CDR1 KGHSH and CDR2 LQKENI. Here immunoSEQ multiplex PCR was the method, and the copy in TCRdb shows in-frame clones only, minus some. The table records 150,000 to 200,000 clones, 70% to 90% of them present only once. The V and J genes are TRBV18 and TRBJ2-2, with 10 nucleotides matching TRBD1. Source material: peripheral blood. The clonotype originates from a man between 65 and 80 years old with active or convalescent COVID-19. For the CDR3, the DNA is TGTGCCAGCTCACCACCGGGACAGGGGACTGCCGGGGAGCTGTTTTTT. It codes for CASSPPGQGTAGELFF.